The present entry profiles one T cell receptor beta chain with its context. The sample belongs to a study of blood T cell repertoires in COVID-19. About the research overall: Nucleic acid was either cDNA or gDNA, and it came from T cells, B-cell-depleted T cells, or PBMCs.

The trim removed 3 bases at V and 3 bases at J, leaving 2 bases unmatched. CDR1 SGHAT and CDR2 FQNNGV come from the germline V gene. This CDR3 comprises 14 residues. As processed by the authors: Amplification with reference gene primers provided the estimates of nucleated cell counts. The repertoire was sequenced with immunoSEQ multiplex PCR; TCRdb's copy has only in-frame clones and lacks some. V and J calls and clone size come straight from that table; D and trimming were deduced from the DNA. In the table there are 35,000 to 45,000 clones, around 83% of which are singletons. V and J are TRBV11-2 and TRBJ1-3, with 7 bases lining up with TRBD1. Sequencing used peripheral blood. This TCR was sampled from a woman in her seventies in a cohort sampled during active COVID-19. Here the CDR3 reads CASSLRDSGNTIYF. The CDR3 bases are TGTGCCAGCAGCTTGCGGGACAGTGGAAACACCATATATTTT.